The 10 T cell receptor beta chains below were found in one sample sequenced in a study of cytomegalovirus exposure and HLA in healthy donors (dated by TCRdb to about 2017). The library was prepared using the immunoSEQ multiplex PCR assay. For the multiplex PCR, a mixture combining 60 forward primers for TCR Vbeta segments and 13 reverse primers for TCR Jbeta segments was used. This is the immuneACCESS table as TCRdb keeps it, with only in-frame sequences that have V and J called. A part of the clones is gone; compared with another copy, unresolved V genes explain less than half, and the rest is unexplained. Recorded for this sample are 150,000 to 200,000 clones; around 82% of them occurred a single time. The leading ten clones occupy about 10% of the sample. What was sequenced was PBMCs. These receptors were collected from a man in his fifties or sixties in good health and CMV-seropositive.

With regard to this clone: The germline gene is not matched at one end of the junction; a read error may be the cause. The chain has TRBV6-5 and TRBJ1-2; 7 bases map to TRBD1. CDR3 length equals 16 residues. CDR1 MNHEY and CDR2 SVGAGI come from the germline V gene. This chain's CDR3 is CASSYSPRGRIYDYTF. The DNA for the CDR3 is TGTGCCAGCAGTTACTCGCCGAGGGGGCGCATCTATGACTACACCTTC.

The gene calls are TRBV5-6 and TRBJ2-7; TRBD1 is a possible D gene (6 bases). The germline V gene has CDR1 SGHDT and CDR2 YYEEEE. The CDR3 sequence is 14 residues long. V gave up 7 bases and J gave up 1 base, with 15 bases separating them. CDR3 DNA: TGTGCCAGCCTCCCCTATGACAGGTCCTACGAGCAGTACTTC. The encoded protein is CASLPYDRSYEQYF.

The DNA for the CDR3 is TGTGCCAGCAGCGTAGACGGTAGAAGCTCTGGAAACACCATATATTTT. It translates to CASSVDGRSSGNTIYF. The chain is built from TRBV9 and TRBJ1-3, with D unresolved. Germline lookup yields CDR1 SGDLS and CDR2 YYNGEE. V was shortened by 0 bases and J by 0 bases, with 10 bases between the two germline ends. This CDR3 comprises 16 residues.

The chain joins TRBV19 to TRBJ2-3, with 7 bases that match TRBD2. This CDR3 comprises 21 residues. The V gene end was trimmed by 1 base and the J gene end by 2 bases; junction bases not matched to a gene: 21. CDR1 is LNHDA, CDR2 SQIVND, per germline (reference sequence). In DNA, the CDR3 is TGTGCCAGTAGTATAGCGGGGGGTTCAATCCCTTATAGCATGGCCACAGATACGCAGTATTTT. Residues: CASSIAGGSIPYSMATDTQYF.

This rearrangement joins TRBV7-2 to TRBJ1-1; 9 bases line up with TRBD1. After removal of 7 bases from V and 5 bases from J, the junction contained 5 bases not matched to a gene. CDR1 is SGHTA, CDR2 FQGNSA, per germline. The CDR3 length is 13 residues. The CDR3 DNA reads as TGTGCCAGCACCCCCGGGACAGGGACTGAAGCTTTCTTT. Protein: CASTPGTGTEAFF.

This clone appeared a few times. The chain is built from TRBV2 and TRBJ1-5, with 8 bases fitting TRBD1. V gave up 2 bases and J gave up 4 bases; unmatched junction bases: 4. The CDR3 loop spans 15 amino acids. Germline CDR1 and CDR2: SNHLY and FYNNEI. The CDR3 DNA sequence: TGTGCCAGCAGTGAACTGGACAGGGAAAATCAGCCCCAGCATTTT. Translated: CASSELDRENQPQHF.

The chain has TRBV7-9 and TRBJ1-2; possible D gene TRBD1, 5 bases. This CDR3 is 16 amino acids long. The germline V and J ends were trimmed by 4 bases and 1 base, with 16 bases remaining between them. Germline CDR1 SEHNR, CDR2 FQNEAQ (reference sequence). CDR3 sequence: CASSSYSRQLNYGYTF. As DNA, the CDR3 is TGTGCCAGCAGCTCATACTCTCGACAGCTTAACTATGGCTACACCTTC.

The chain joins TRBV4-3 to TRBJ1-4, with 7 bases aligning to TRBD1. Losses at the gene ends were 3 bases for V and 8 bases for J; bases not matched to a gene: 9. The germline gives CDR1 LGHNA, CDR2 YSLEER. This CDR3 is 15 amino acids long. The CDR3 nucleotides read TGCGCCAGCAGCCATTTTCCGCCGGGACAGGAAAAACTGTTTTTT. Its translation is CASSHFPPGQEKLFF.

V gene TRBV28 combines with J gene TRBJ2-3; a possible D gene is TRBD2 (5 bases). V lost 3 bases and J lost 2, with 12 bases in between. Germline V gives CDR1 MDHEN, CDR2 SYDVKM. The CDR3 sequence is 15 residues long. The chain's CDR3 is CASSFRWEYTDTQYF. In nucleotides, the CDR3 is TGTGCCAGCAGTTTTAGGTGGGAGTACACAGATACGCAGTATTTT.

This chain joins TRBV5-3 and TRBJ2-7; D call uncertain. TRBV5-3 carries the ORF label, with uncertain function. Trimming cost V 1 base and J 6 bases, with 14 bases left between them. The CDR3 is 14 amino acids. CDR3 residues: CARSLRRSKGEQYF. In DNA, the CDR3 is TGTGCCAGAAGCTTGAGACGGAGTAAAGGCGAGCAGTACTTC.